The rows below give T cell receptor beta chains drawn from one sample of a study of T cells in Graves' hyperthyroidism and ophthalmopathy. One entry per CDR3 protein results from TCRdb running MiXCR on the multiplex PCR reads. The data show around 300,000 distinct CDR3 sequences, approximately 18% seen once. Sequenced: blood. All receptors derive from a man aged 50-60 years with Graves' ophthalmopathy. Both conserved end residues are trimmed from each CDR3.

J,V,CDR3
TRBJ1-2,TRBV14,ASSQADRGRYGYT
TRBJ2-5,TRBV13,ASNTGTRATQY
TRBJ2-7,TRBV9,ASSVRSRADEQY
TRBJ1-1,TRBV28,ATHRGGRVAEAF
TRBJ2-7,TRBV11-2,ASNLLAGIHEQY
TRBJ1-2,TRBV29-1,SVEDTGGSGYT
TRBJ2-7,TRBV7-9,ASSLGFVLTDEQY
TRBJ2-3,TRBV20-1,SALLAGVGDTQY
TRBJ1-6,TRBV28,ASTPPASFSPLH
TRBJ2-2,TRBV20-1,SASGVGQNTGELF
TRBJ2-5,TRBV9,ASSVGQLPRAKETQY
TRBJ2-7,TRBV6-1,ASRLGQGYEQY
TRBJ2-4,TRBV7-9,ASTRSGTPNIQY
TRBJ2-1,TRBV19,ASRPGLAGVEQF
TRBJ2-7,TRBV6-2/TRBV6-3,ASSHSGTSGSYEQY
TRBJ2-5,TRBV4-1,ASSPRQGQETQY
TRBJ2-1,TRBV9,ASSVGGGSYNEQF
TRBJ1-4,TRBV7-9,ASSHRQAIEEKLF
TRBJ1-5,TRBV18,ASSPRELGGPQH
TRBJ2-7,TRBV9,ASSDGLAGPLGEQY
TRBJ2-2,TRBV18,ASSPPRSNTGELF
TRBJ2-7,TRBV5-1,ASSFRQGYEQY
TRBJ2-3,TRBV28,ASSLFSGRAIDTQY
TRBJ2-5,TRBV27,ASQYSLASNEETQY
TRBJ2-1,TRBV11-2,ASSRPGLALNEQF
TRBJ1-1,TRBV6-1,ASRPSGFRTEAF
TRBJ2-7,TRBV11-2,ASSLDPRLAGAYEQY
TRBJ2-5,TRBV5-1,ASSWKGREGPETQY
TRBJ1-2,TRBV5-4,ASSYELGRPGYT
TRBJ2-2,TRBV10-3,AISARGPSGELF
TRBJ2-2,TRBV4-1,ASSQVASRRPNTGELF